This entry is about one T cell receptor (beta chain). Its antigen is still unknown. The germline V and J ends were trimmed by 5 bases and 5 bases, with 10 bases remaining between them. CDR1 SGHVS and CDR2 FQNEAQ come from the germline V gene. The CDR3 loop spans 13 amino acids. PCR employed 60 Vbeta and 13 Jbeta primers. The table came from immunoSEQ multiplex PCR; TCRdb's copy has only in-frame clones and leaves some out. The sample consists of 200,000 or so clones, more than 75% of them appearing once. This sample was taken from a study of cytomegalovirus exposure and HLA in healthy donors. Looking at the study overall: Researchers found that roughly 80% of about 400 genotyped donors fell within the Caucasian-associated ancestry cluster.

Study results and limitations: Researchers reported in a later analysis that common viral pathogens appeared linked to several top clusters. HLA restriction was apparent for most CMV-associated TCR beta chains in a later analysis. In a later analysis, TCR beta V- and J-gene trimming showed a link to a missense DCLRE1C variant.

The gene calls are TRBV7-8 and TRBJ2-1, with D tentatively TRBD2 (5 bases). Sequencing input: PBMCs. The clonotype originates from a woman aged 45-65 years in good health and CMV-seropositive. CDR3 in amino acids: CASSLGLNNEQFF. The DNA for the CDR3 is TGTGCCAGCAGCCTTGGACTTAACAATGAGCAGTTCTTC.